These 30 T cell receptor beta chains were sequenced from one sample in a study of human T cells and chemical hapten exposure. Using its own MiXCR run on the RACE reads, TCRdb lists one record per CDR3 protein. The data show around 360,000 distinct CDR3 sequences, with nearly 6.5% seen just once and 4.5% to 6% held by the top ten. Time point in this sample: patch test 2, 6 weeks after DPC sensitization. Sample treatment: therapeutic diphenylcyclopropenone sensitization with weekly scalp DPC. This specimen consisted of whole blood, obtained in connection with sensitization to the hapten diphenylcyclopropenone (DPC). These receptors were taken from a woman aged 18-30 years with alopecia areata. Some clones in this sample may be carry-over from other donors' samples.

This clonotype was counted only a few times. The J gene is TRBJ2-7, the V gene TRBV11-2; TRBD1 agrees at 11 bases. Trimming took 5 bases from V and 4 from J; bases not matched to a gene: 4. CDR3 size: 14 residues. In germline, CDR1 is SGHAT, CDR2 FQNNGV. The CDR3 region has the DNA TGTGCCAGCAGCGGGACAGGGGGATTTTACGAGCAGTACTTC. It specifies CASSGTGGFYEQYF.

This clonotype has just a few counts. The rearrangement links TRBV7-8 to TRBJ2-4; 9 bases line up with TRBD1. The CDR3 loop spans 12 amino acids. Trimming removed 9 bases from V and 6 bases from J; junction bases left unmatched: 3. Germline V gene sequence: CDR1 SGHVS, CDR2 FQNEAQ. This CDR3 is CASGDRVNIQYF. The CDR3 DNA is TGTGCCAGTGGGGACAGGGTAAACATTCAGTACTTC.

In its sample, this clonotype was seen many times. The CDR3 reads CASEVTGNQPQHF. The CDR3 bases are TGTGCCAGTGAGGTTACGGGCAATCAGCCCCAGCATTTT. J is TRBJ1-5 and V is TRBV6-6; D not resolved. Trimming left V 9 bases short and J 2 bases short, with 11 bases between. Germline-derived CDR1 and CDR2 are MNHNY and SVGAGI (reference sequence). The CDR3 sequence is 13 residues long.

This clonotype was counted at least ten times. This chain uses TRBV6-1 with TRBJ1-5; D call uncertain. Deletions cut 6 bases from V and 4 bases from J, with 13 bases between. The CDR3 runs to 14 residues. CDR1 is MNHNS, CDR2 SASEGT, per germline. CDR3 sequence: CASSKQKNNQPQHF. The CDR3 DNA reads as TGTGCCAGCAGCAAACAGAAAAATAATCAGCCCCAGCATTTT.

This clonotype turned up a few times. J is TRBJ2-7 and V is TRBV7-2; 10 bases fit TRBD2. The CDR3 spans 17 residues. The V segment lost 1 base and the J segment 0 bases; nucleotides outside the gene matches: 6. Germline CDR1 is SGHTA and CDR2 is FQGNSA. The CDR3, as DNA: TGTGCCAGCAGCTTAGTAGCGGGGGGCCCGAGCTCCTACGAGCAGTACTTC. Its translation: CASSLVAGGPSSYEQYF.

CDR3 nucleotide sequence: TGTGCCAGCAGTTTAGGCCCTAAAGTGGGTTACGGCTCCTCCCGCACAGATACGCAGTATTTT. Its translation is CASSLGPKVGYGSSRTDTQYF. The rearrangement uses TRBV28 and TRBJ2-3; no clear D gene. Germline values: CDR1 MDHEN, CDR2 SYDVKM. The CDR3 totals 21 residues. Trimming stripped 2 bases from V and 1 base from J, with 28 bases between.

This clonotype was seen ten or more times. The chain carries TRBV7-2 and TRBJ1-6; D remains unclear. This CDR3 comprises 13 residues. Per the germline V gene, CDR1 is SGHTA and CDR2 is FQGNSA. Trimming took 5 bases from V and 10 from J, leaving 12 bases between them. This chain's CDR3 is CASSRDNFSPLHF. The CDR3 nucleotides are TGTGCCAGCAGCCGTGACAACTTCTCACCCCTCCACTTT.

The table lists this clonotype with many counts. The V and J genes are TRBV20-1 and TRBJ2-3, with TRBD2 identical over 9 bases. V gave up 0 bases and J gave up 4 bases; unmatched junction bases: 2. This CDR3 has 14 amino acids. Germline loops: CDR1 DFQATT, CDR2 SNEGSKA (reference sequence). The CDR3 DNA reads TGCAGTGCTAGAGAAGCGGGGGGCGCAGATACGCAGTATTTT. Translating it yields CSAREAGGADTQYF.

This clonotype was picked up a small number of times. The chain carries TRBV5-1 and TRBJ2-3; TRBD2 agrees at 10 bases. This CDR3 spans 16 amino acids. The J segment lost 4 bases and the V segment lost 3 bases, leaving 8 bases of the junction unmatched. Looked up from germline, CDR1 is SGHRS and CDR2 is YFSETQ. DNA for the CDR3: TGCGCCAGCAGCTCAGGCAGCGGGGGGGCCTCAGATACGCAGTATTTT. It yields the protein CASSSGSGGASDTQYF.

This clonotype was counted at least ten times. This chain uses TRBV12-3 or TRBV12-4 with TRBJ2-3, with D perhaps matching TRBD1 (5 bases). CDR3 length equals 12 residues. Trimming took 5 bases from V and 7 from J, leaving 10 bases between them. CDR3 in amino acids: CASSPPGHTQYF. In nucleotides, the CDR3 is TGTGCCAGCAGTCCGCCAGGGCATACGCAGTATTTT.

The chain joins TRBV4-2 to TRBJ2-5, with 11 bases identical to TRBD2. Looked up from germline, CDR1 is LGHNA and CDR2 is YNFKEQ. The V gene end was trimmed by 0 bases and the J gene end by 4 bases; junction bases not matched to a gene: 7. CDR3 length: 17 residues. The CDR3 DNA sequence: TGTGCCAGCAGCCAAGAGGGTAGCGGGGGGGCTCTAGAGACCCAGTACTTC. Translated: CASSQEGSGGALETQYF.

The sample holds many counts of this clonotype. The chain carries TRBV29-1 and TRBJ2-5; D is uncertain. V gave up 3 bases and J gave up 2 bases, with 7 bases separating them. Germline lookup yields CDR1 SQVTM and CDR2 ANQGSEA. This CDR3 is built from 12 residues. CDR3 residues: CSVDRQQETQYF. The CDR3 region has the DNA TGCAGCGTTGACCGGCAGCAAGAGACCCAGTACTTC.

This clonotype was found a few times. In nucleotides, the CDR3 is TGTGCCAGCAGTTTAGCCCCCGGGACAGCCTACGAGCAGTACTTC. Protein product: CASSLAPGTAYEQYF. The gene calls are TRBV12-3 or TRBV12-4 and TRBJ2-7, with 7 bases matching TRBD1. The length of the CDR3 is 15 residues. Trimming took 0 bases from V and 2 from J; bases not matched to a gene: 4.

This clonotype occurred a few times. The chain uses TRBV12-3 or TRBV12-4 and TRBJ2-6, with D possibly matching TRBD2 (5 bases). The CDR3 loop spans 15 amino acids. V was clipped by 3 bases and J by 6 bases, with 12 bases between them. CDR3 sequence (DNA): TGTGCCAGCAGTTTCGGGGTATATGAGGCCAACGTCCTGACTTTC. Protein sequence: CASSFGVYEANVLTF.

The chain combines TRBV7-6 with TRBJ2-3, with D possibly matching TRBD2 (5 bases). Trimming removed 5 bases from V and 2 bases from J, with 11 bases in between. Germline CDR1 and CDR2: SGHVS and FNYEAQ. The CDR3 totals 14 residues. The CDR3 coding sequence is TGTGCCAGCAGCCGGGAAGGTCCCACAGATACGCAGTATTTT. Its protein is CASSREGPTDTQYF.

V usage is TRBV6-5 and J usage is TRBJ1-6; TRBD1 matches 7 bases. The CDR3 extends over 17 amino acids. V was clipped by 5 bases and J by 9 bases; unmatched bases: 16. CDR1 and CDR2 from the germline V gene are MNHEY and SVGAGI. The CDR3 bases are TGTGCCAGCAGTCCCTACTTACAGACAGGGTGGGCTTCACCCCTCCACTTT. Encoded protein: CASSPYLQTGWASPLHF.

This sequence joins TRBV3-1 and TRBJ2-7; D not resolved. The CDR3 has 13 residues. Trimming pared 0 bases from V and 2 bases from J, leaving 5 bases between. The germline V gene has CDR1 LGHDT and CDR2 YNNKEL (reference sequence). CDR3 sequence reads: CASSQDQPYEQYF. In DNA, the CDR3 is TGTGCCAGCAGCCAAGATCAACCCTACGAGCAGTACTTC.

This clonotype was picked up many times. The rearrangement uses TRBV7-2 and TRBJ1-5, with D hard to call. CDR3 length equals 14 residues. Trimming shortened V by 0 bases and J by 9 bases, and 12 bases separated the two germline ends. From germline, CDR1 is SGHTA and CDR2 FQGNSA. The CDR3 region has the DNA TGTGCCAGCAGCTTAGCTGGGAGCAGTGGGCCCCAGCATTTT. It codes for CASSLAGSSGPQHF.

This clonotype was seen at least ten times. The chain carries TRBV20-1 and TRBJ1-6, with D maybe TRBD1 (5 bases). CDR1 is DFQATT and CDR2 is SNEGSKA in the germline V gene (reference sequence). The CDR3 covers 13 residues. V was clipped by 5 bases and J by 10 bases, with 15 bases between them. CDR3 DNA: TGCAGTGCTCGGCCGGGGAGGGGATCACCCCTCCACTTT. Its translation: CSARPGRGSPLHF.

This clonotype showed up just a few times. J is TRBJ2-3 and V is TRBV6-1; D remains ambiguous. The ends were cut back, 3 bases at V and 0 bases at J, with 7 bases in the middle. This CDR3 contains 14 residues. Germline V lookup: CDR1 MNHNS, CDR2 SASEGT. The CDR3 sequence: CASSDTISTDTQYF. The CDR3, as DNA: TGTGCCAGCAGTGATACTATAAGCACAGATACGCAGTATTTT.

At least ten counts were recorded for this clonotype. The chain is built from TRBV5-1 and TRBJ1-1, with a possible D match to TRBD1 (6 bases). Trimming took off 0 bases at V and 1 base at J, with 7 bases between the two ends. The length of the CDR3 is 14 residues. CDR1 and CDR2 from the germline V gene are SGHRS and YFSETQ. The CDR3: CASSLVTGNTEAFF. The CDR3 DNA sequence: TGCGCCAGCAGCTTGGTGACAGGGAACACTGAAGCTTTCTTT. The complete variable domain, with remaining parts taken from reference TRBV5-1 and TRBJ1-1, reads KAGVTQTPRYLIKTRGQQVTLSCSPISGHRSVSWYQQTPGQGLQFLFEYFSETQRNKGNFPGRFSGRQFSNSRSEMNVSTLELGDSALYLCASSLVTGNTEAFFGQGTRLTVV.

In this sample, this clonotype turned up a few times. The J gene is TRBJ2-3, the V gene TRBV20-1; 10 nucleotides agree with TRBD2. The germline V gene encodes CDR1 DFQATT and CDR2 SNEGSKA (reference sequence). The V gene end was trimmed by 7 bases and the J gene end by 0 bases; junction bases not matched to a gene: 19. The CDR3 runs 19 residues. The CDR3 bases are TGCAGTGTCACGCTTATGACTAGCGGGCGATATCGTAGCACAGATACGCAGTATTTT. This encodes CSVTLMTSGRYRSTDTQYF.

This clonotype was found a few times. This rearrangement joins TRBV27 to TRBJ1-2; D ambiguous. V shed 6 bases and J shed 7 bases, with 15 bases lying between them. This CDR3 has 13 residues. The germline gives CDR1 MNHEY, CDR2 SMNVEV (reference sequence). The CDR3 loop reads CASRPTPYGGYTF. DNA of the CDR3: TGTGCCAGCAGACCAACCCCCTACGGTGGCTACACCTTC.

In this sample, this clonotype turned up a few times. The J gene is TRBJ1-1, the V gene TRBV27; 7 positions agree with TRBD1. The germline V gene encodes CDR1 MNHEY and CDR2 SMNVEV (reference sequence). The CDR3 has 14 amino acids. V was clipped by 7 bases and J by 3 bases; unmatched bases: 8. The CDR3 DNA follows: TGTGCCAGCACCCAAAGAGGGGGCTACACTGAAGCTTTCTTT. This gives the protein CASTQRGGYTEAFF.

This clonotype was observed a handful of times. The chain uses TRBV6-2 or TRBV6-3 and TRBJ2-7; D not certain. V shed 2 bases and J shed 5 bases, with 10 bases lying between them. Germline V gives CDR1 MNHEY, CDR2 SVGEGT. This CDR3 has 13 residues. The chain's CDR3 is CASSYEDRHEQYF. The CDR3 bases are TGTGCCAGCAGTTACGAGGACCGCCACGAGCAGTACTTC.

This chain links TRBV7-2 with TRBJ2-3; D is undetermined. The CDR3 loop spans 14 amino acids. Trimming took 5 bases from V and 7 from J, leaving 16 bases between them. Germline V gene lookup returns CDR1 SGHTA and CDR2 FQGNSA. CDR3 loop: CASSTGVNTNTQYF. CDR3 nucleotides: TGTGCCAGCAGCACCGGAGTGAACACGAATACGCAGTATTTT.

The chain joins TRBV7-3 to TRBJ2-5; 8 bases are shared with TRBD2. The CDR3 runs to 16 residues. Germline V lookup: CDR1 SGHTA, CDR2 FQGTGA. J was trimmed by 0 bases and V by 1 base; bases with no gene match: 4. This CDR3 is CASSLIGAGDQETQYF. CDR3 coding DNA: TGTGCCAGCAGCTTAATTGGAGCGGGGGACCAAGAGACCCAGTACTTC.

The V and J genes are TRBV2 and TRBJ1-6; no clear D gene. The CDR3 is 12 residues long. The V end was cut by 7 bases, the J end by 9 bases, with 10 bases between. The germline V gene has CDR1 SNHLY and CDR2 FYNNEI. CDR3 protein: CASTEDLSPLHF. As DNA, the CDR3 is TGTGCCAGCACAGAAGACCTTTCACCCCTCCACTTT.

This chain uses TRBV6-2 or TRBV6-3 with TRBJ1-5; 8 bases map to TRBD1. Germline lookup yields CDR1 MNHEY and CDR2 SVGEGT. CDR3 size: 16 residues. V lost 2 bases to trimming and J lost 7 bases; unmatched junction nucleotides: 10. The CDR3 coding sequence is TGTGCCAGCAGTTACCGACAGGGGTGGTATGGACAGCCCCAGCATTTT. Translated: CASSYRQGWYGQPQHF.

The V gene is TRBV6-5, the J gene TRBJ2-7; D remains ambiguous. The CDR3 extends over 12 amino acids. V was clipped by 6 bases and J by 5 bases, with 11 bases between them. Germline V gene sequence: CDR1 MNHEY, CDR2 SVGAGI. Here the CDR3 reads CASRGNSHEQYF. Written as DNA, the CDR3 is TGTGCCAGCAGAGGGAACAGCCACGAGCAGTACTTC.